This T cell receptor beta chain was sequenced during a study of cytomegalovirus exposure and HLA in healthy donors. Germline lookup yields CDR1 MDHEN and CDR2 SYDVKM. This CDR3 has 17 amino acids. V was clipped by 3 bases and J by 4 bases; unmatched bases: 10. The PCR used 60 Vbeta and 13 Jbeta primers. This table comes from immunoSEQ multiplex PCR, and its TCRdb copy is limited to in-frame clones, with some not included. The sample holds 95,000 to 150,000 clones, about four fifths seen once. Comments on this clone: Its antigen is not identified.

Study findings and constraints: Using a false discovery rate of 0.05, a later analysis showed that fewer than 20,000 TCR beta sequences were associated with HLA alleles. Other equally common chains were less clonally expanded than HLA-associated TCR beta chains, a later analysis showed. Most TCR sequences were seen very rarely across donors, but some public TCRs occurred in many.

The clonotype comes from a female donor in good health and CMV-seropositive. This chain uses TRBV28 with TRBJ1-4; the match to TRBD1 covers 8 bases. Sequenced material: PBMCs. The CDR3 sequence is CASSFHAPGQDNEKLFF. The CDR3 DNA reads as TGTGCCAGCAGTTTTCATGCCCCGGGACAGGATAATGAAAAACTGTTTTTT.